These 17 T cell receptor beta chains were all obtained from the same sample, sequenced in a study of neurological immune-mediated disorders. TCRdb re-called the 5' RACE reads with MiXCR, one entry per CDR3 protein. The table lists roughly 60,000 distinct CDR3 sequences, roughly 3.5% of them singletons. Input material: PBMCs. All receptors come from a woman under 40 with multiple sclerosis.

This clonotype showed up many times. The rearrangement joins TRBV6-5 to TRBJ1-1; D is ambiguous. CDR3 length: 13 amino acids. V was pared by 3 bases and J by 7 bases, with 12 bases between. The germline V gene has CDR1 MNHEY and CDR2 SVGAGI. DNA of the CDR3: TGTGCCAGCAGTTATACCCGGCCAAGTGAAGCTTTCTTT. Amino acid sequence: CASSYTRPSEAFF.

This clonotype was counted at least ten times. This chain uses TRBV7-9 with TRBJ2-1, with 10 bases that match TRBD2. Per the germline V gene, CDR1 is SEHNR and CDR2 is FQNEAQ (reference sequence). The CDR3 totals 14 residues. J was trimmed by 7 bases and V by 5 bases; bases with no gene match: 5. The CDR3 DNA follows: TGTGCCAGCAGCGTCACTAGCGGGACGAATGAGCAGTTCTTC. Translated, it gives CASSVTSGTNEQFF.

This clonotype was seen many times. The chain uses TRBV12-3 or TRBV12-4 and TRBJ1-1; D ambiguous. Trimming pared 3 bases from V and 7 bases from J, leaving 27 bases between. The CDR3 loop spans 18 amino acids. CDR3 coding DNA: TGTGCCAGCAGTTTTGCCCCTCTTATGCGTACGAACCAAGATGAAGCTTTCTTT. It is translated as CASSFAPLMRTNQDEAFF.

The chain carries TRBV20-1 and TRBJ2-3; D is ambiguous. Germline V gene sequence: CDR1 DFQATT, CDR2 SNEGSKA (reference sequence). The CDR3 extends over 13 amino acids. V gave up 4 bases and J gave up 2 bases, with 10 bases separating them. The CDR3 bases are TGCAGTGCTATTTCGGACCACACAGATACGCAGTATTTT. Protein: CSAISDHTDTQYF.

This clonotype was found many times. V gene TRBV5-1 combines with J gene TRBJ2-5; D assignment may be TRBD1 or TRBD2 (5 bases each). V lost 4 bases and J 0 bases, leaving 10 bases between the germline ends. This CDR3 contains 14 residues. Germline-derived CDR1 and CDR2 are SGHRS and YFSETQ. CDR3 nucleotides: TGCGCCAGCAGCCGAGGGACCTACCAAGAGACCCAGTACTTC. Translating gives CASSRGTYQETQYF.

This clonotype was observed at least ten times. The rearrangement joins TRBV20-1 to TRBJ1-1; TRBD1 matches at 8 bases. Germline CDR1 reads DFQATT; CDR2 reads SNEGSKA (reference sequence). V trimming: 5 bases; J trimming: 6 bases; junction bases outside the gene matches: 8. The CDR3 length is 13 residues. The CDR3 spells CSARAAGGSEAFF. For the CDR3, the DNA is TGCAGTGCTCGAGCGGCAGGGGGCTCTGAAGCTTTCTTT.

In its sample, this clonotype was seen a few times. The junction does not match germline at one end; this may be a read error. The chain uses TRBV5-1 and TRBJ1-5; possible D gene TRBD1, 5 bases. CDR1 is SGHRS and CDR2 is YFSETQ in the germline V gene. The CDR3 consists of 14 residues. Here the CDR3 reads CASSTGDSNQPQNF. CDR3 coding DNA: TGCGCCAGCAGCACGGGGGATAGCAATCAGCCCCAGAATTTT.

There are many counts of this clonotype. The chain carries TRBV20-1 and TRBJ1-2, with unresolved D. The CDR3 loop spans 11 amino acids. In germline, CDR1 is DFQATT, CDR2 SNEGSKA (reference sequence). V was clipped by 5 bases and J by 5 bases, with 9 bases between them. Written as DNA, the CDR3 is TGCAGTGCTTCCGGACGGTATGGCTACACCTTC. This codes for CSASGRYGYTF.

This clonotype appeared many times. The chain employs TRBV6-5 and TRBJ1-6, with 7 positions matching TRBD1. Germline V lookup: CDR1 MNHEY, CDR2 SVGAGI. This CDR3 comprises 14 residues. The junction had 4 bases not matched to a gene; V was cut back by 5 bases and J by 6 bases. The CDR3 protein is CASSRDSPNSPLHF. The DNA for the CDR3 is TGTGCCAGCAGTCGGGACAGTCCTAATTCACCCCTCCACTTT.

The table lists this clonotype with many counts. The rearrangement links TRBV2 to TRBJ1-1; weak D call: TRBD1 (6 bases). The CDR3 has 13 amino acids. Trimming pared 4 bases from V and 5 bases from J, leaving 11 bases between. The germline gives CDR1 SNHLY, CDR2 FYNNEI. The CDR3, as DNA: TGTGCCAGCAGTGGACAGGTCGGGACTGAAGCTTTCTTT. It encodes CASSGQVGTEAFF.

This rearrangement joins TRBV5-1 to TRBJ2-1, with TRBD2 identical over 8 bases. This CDR3 comprises 16 residues. Germline trimming cut 0 bases from V and 5 bases from J; bases unmatched to any gene: 7. CDR1 and CDR2 from the germline V gene are SGHRS and YFSETQ. The CDR3 protein is CASSLVAGCGHNEQFF. CDR3 sequence (DNA): TGCGCCAGCAGCTTGGTAGCGGGGTGTGGTCACAATGAGCAGTTCTTC.

Concerning this clonotype itself: One junction end disagrees with the germline gene, perhaps due to a read error. J is TRBJ1-5 and V is TRBV6-1; D remains unclear. Germline-derived CDR1 and CDR2 are MNHNS and SASEGT. There are 12 residues in the CDR3. CDR3 residues: CASNLVGQPQNF. Here the CDR3 DNA reads TGTGCCAGCAATCTGGTTGGCCAGCCCCAGAATTTT.

This clonotype showed up many times. V usage is TRBV7-2 and J usage is TRBJ2-3, with 10 bases fitting TRBD1. There are 15 residues in the CDR3. In germline, CDR1 is SGHTA, CDR2 FQGNSA. Trimming took 5 bases from V and 4 from J; bases not matched to a gene: 6. CDR3 in DNA: TGTGCCAGCAGCCCCGGGACAGGGGCTCCAGATACGCAGTATTTT. Translating gives CASSPGTGAPDTQYF. The full variable domain, in which reference TRBV7-2 and TRBJ2-3 provide the parts outside the CDR3, is GAGVSQSPSNKVTEKGKDVELRCDPISGHTALYWYRQSLGQGLEFLIYFQGNSAPDKSGLPSDRFSAERTGGSVSTLTIQRTQQEDSAVYLCASSPGTGAPDTQYFGPGTRLTVL.

This clonotype was counted many times. V and J are TRBV20-1 and TRBJ2-1, with 11 bases matching TRBD2. V shed 4 bases, J shed 8 bases, and the junction held 7 bases outside the gene matches. The CDR3 has 14 residues. Germline loops: CDR1 DFQATT, CDR2 SNEGSKA (reference sequence). CDR3: CSANPTSGSHEQFF. The CDR3 DNA sequence: TGCAGTGCTAACCCCACTAGCGGGAGCCATGAGCAGTTCTTC.

This clonotype was seen ten or more times. This rearrangement joins TRBV5-1 to TRBJ2-2; D uncertain. Per germline, CDR1 SGHRS and CDR2 YFSETQ. The CDR3 has 14 residues. The ends were cut back, 0 bases at V and 7 bases at J, with 10 bases in the middle. The CDR3 sequence: CASSLDSDGGELFF. The CDR3 DNA is TGCGCCAGCAGCTTGGATAGTGATGGCGGGGAGCTGTTTTTT.

This clonotype was seen a few times. The chain recombines TRBV7-6 with TRBJ2-3, with 8 bases identical to TRBD2. Germline CDR1 SGHVS, CDR2 FNYEAQ. This CDR3 has 15 residues. J lost 6 bases, V lost 4 bases, and 9 bases had no gene match. The DNA for the CDR3 is TGTGCCAGCAGCTATAGCGGGACGGGGCAGGATACGCAGTATTTT. Translation gives CASSYSGTGQDTQYF. The full variable domain, in which reference TRBV7-6 and TRBJ2-3 provide the parts outside the CDR3, is GAGVSQSPRYKVTKRGQDVALRCDPISGHVSLYWYRQALGQGPEFLTYFNYEAQQDKSGLPNDRFSAERPEGSISTLTIQRTEQRDSAMYRCASSYSGTGQDTQYFGPGTRLTVL.

This clonotype was found many times. The rearrangement uses TRBV5-1 and TRBJ2-2, with D perhaps matching TRBD1 (8 bases). V lost 9 bases to trimming and J lost 1 base, with 13 bases between them. The CDR3 totals 14 residues. CDR1 SGHRS and CDR2 YFSETQ come from the germline V gene. The CDR3 nucleotides read TGCGCCACGAGCGGGACAGGGAACACCGGGGAGCTGTTTTTT. Amino acids: CATSGTGNTGELFF.